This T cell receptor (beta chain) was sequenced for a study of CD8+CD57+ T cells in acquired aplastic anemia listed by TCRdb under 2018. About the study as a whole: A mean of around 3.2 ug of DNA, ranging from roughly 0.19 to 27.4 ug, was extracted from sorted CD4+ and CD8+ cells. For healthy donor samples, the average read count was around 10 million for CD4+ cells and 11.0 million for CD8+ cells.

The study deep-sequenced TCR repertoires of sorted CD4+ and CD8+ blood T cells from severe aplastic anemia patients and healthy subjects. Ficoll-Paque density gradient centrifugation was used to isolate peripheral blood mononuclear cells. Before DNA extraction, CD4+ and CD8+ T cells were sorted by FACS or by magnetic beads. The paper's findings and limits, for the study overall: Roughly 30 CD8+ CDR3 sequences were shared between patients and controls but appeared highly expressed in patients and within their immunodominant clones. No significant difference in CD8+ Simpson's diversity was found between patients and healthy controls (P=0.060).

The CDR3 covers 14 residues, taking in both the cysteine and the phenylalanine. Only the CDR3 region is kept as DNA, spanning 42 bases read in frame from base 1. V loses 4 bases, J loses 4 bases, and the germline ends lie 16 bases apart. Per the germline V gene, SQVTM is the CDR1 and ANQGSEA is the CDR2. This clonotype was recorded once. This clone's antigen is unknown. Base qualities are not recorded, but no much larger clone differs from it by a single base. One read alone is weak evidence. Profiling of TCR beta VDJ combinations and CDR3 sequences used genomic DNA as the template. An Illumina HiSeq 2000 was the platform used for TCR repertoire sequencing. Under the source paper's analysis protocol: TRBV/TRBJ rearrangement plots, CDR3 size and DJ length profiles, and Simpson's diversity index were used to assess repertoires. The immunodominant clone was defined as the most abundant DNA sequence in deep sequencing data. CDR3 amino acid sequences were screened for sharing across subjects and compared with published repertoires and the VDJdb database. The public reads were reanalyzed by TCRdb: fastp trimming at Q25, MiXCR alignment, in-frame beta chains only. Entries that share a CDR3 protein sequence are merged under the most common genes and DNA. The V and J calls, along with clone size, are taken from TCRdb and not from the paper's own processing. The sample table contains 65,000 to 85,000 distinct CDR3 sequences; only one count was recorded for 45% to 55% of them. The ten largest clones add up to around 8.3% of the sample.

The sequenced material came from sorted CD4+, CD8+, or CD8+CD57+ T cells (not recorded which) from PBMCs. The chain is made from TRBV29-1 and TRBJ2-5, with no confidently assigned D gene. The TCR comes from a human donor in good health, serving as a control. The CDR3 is CSVVIYSDGETQYF. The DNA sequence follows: TGCAGCGTTGTTATTTACTCCGACGGAGAGACCCAGTACTTC.